These 25 T cell receptor beta chains share one sample of origin, sequenced in a study of CD8+ T cells in alopecia areata. Extraction of RNA preceded its reverse transcription into cDNA, which served as the sequencing template. Assay: immunoSEQ multiplex PCR; the TCRdb copy retains only in-frame clones and omits some. The table has more than 95,000 clones, approximately 90% seen once. Treatment in this sample: oral pan-JAK inhibitor, 5-10 mg twice daily. The sample was CD8+ T cells sorted from blood, taken at approximately week 31, from a patient treated with tofacitinib. The receptor source for this set is a human donor with alopecia areata.

V usage is TRBV4-1 and J usage is TRBJ2-1; 7 bases are shared with TRBD2. The ends lost 3 bases at V and 0 bases at J; junction bases unmatched: 2. The germline V gene encodes CDR1 MGHRA and CDR2 YSYEKL. The CDR3 consists of 15 residues. The CDR3 reads CASSQSSGSYNEQFF. In nucleotides, the CDR3 is TGCGCCAGCAGCCAGTCTAGCGGCTCCTACAATGAGCAGTTCTTC.

The chain is built from TRBV11-2 and TRBJ2-3; 9 bases are shared with TRBD2. V shed 3 bases, J shed 2 bases, and the junction held 9 bases outside the gene matches. Germline V gene data show CDR1 as SGHAT and CDR2 as FQNNGV. The CDR3 is 17 amino acids. The CDR3 DNA reads as TGTGCCAGCAGCTTGAACGCGGGGGGGTCCTTCACAGATACGCAGTATTTT. Translation: CASSLNAGGSFTDTQYF.

This clone was detected once. The rearrangement joins TRBV19 to TRBJ2-7; TRBD1 matches 9 bases. This CDR3 has 14 residues. Germline V gene sequence: CDR1 LNHDA, CDR2 SQIVND (reference sequence). V was clipped by 5 bases and J by 4 bases; unmatched bases: 6. CDR3 coding DNA: TGTGCCAGTAGTTTCGGGACAGGGTTTTACGAGCAGTACTTC. Its translation: CASSFGTGFYEQYF.

The chain combines TRBV11-2 with TRBJ2-5; 12 nucleotides line up with TRBD2. V gave up 5 bases and J gave up 0 bases; unmatched junction bases: 4. This CDR3 comprises 16 residues. Germline CDR1 and CDR2: SGHAT and FQNNGV. The CDR3 loop reads CASSPRTSGDQETQYF. CDR3 nucleotide sequence: TGTGCCAGCAGCCCACGGACTAGCGGGGACCAAGAGACCCAGTACTTC. The variable domain in full, with the rest retrieved from reference TRBV11-2 and TRBJ2-5, is EAGVAQSPRYKIIEKRQSVAFWCNPISGHATLYWYQQILGQGPKLLIQFQNNGVVDDSQLPKDRFSAERLKGVDSTLKIQPAKLEDSAVYLCASSPRTSGDQETQYFGPGTRLLVL.

The V call is TRBV4-1, the J call TRBJ2-3; 8 nucleotides line up with TRBD1. Germline CDR1 MGHRA, CDR2 YSYEKL. The V and J ends lost 0 bases and 4 bases, in that order; junction bases with no gene match: 6. The CDR3 covers 16 residues. The DNA of the CDR3 is TGCGCCAGCAGCCAAGAAGGGACAGGTGGCGCAGATACGCAGTATTTT. This codes for CASSQEGTGGADTQYF.

The chain couples TRBV7-9 to TRBJ2-1; the D is unclear. Germline CDR1 and CDR2: SEHNR and FQNEAQ (reference sequence). With 2 bases removed from V and 5 bases from J, the gap between germline ends came to 7 bases. This CDR3 region has 13 residues. The DNA for the CDR3 is TGTGCCAGCAGCTTAACGTATGACAATGAGCAGTTCTTC. It encodes CASSLTYDNEQFF.

The chain recombines TRBV7-6 with TRBJ2-2; D remains ambiguous. Trimming took 2 bases from V and 6 from J, leaving 10 bases between them. Germline CDR1 SGHVS, CDR2 FNYEAQ. The CDR3 consists of 14 residues. CDR3 in DNA: TGTGCCAGCAGCTTAAGTATCCAAGCCGGGGAGCTGTTTTTT. Its translation: CASSLSIQAGELFF.

The chain carries TRBV7-8 and TRBJ2-5; possibly TRBD1 for D (6 bases). Germline CDR1 reads SGHVS; CDR2 reads FQNEAQ. V was pared by 1 base and J by 5 bases, with 11 bases between. This CDR3 has 14 residues. The CDR3: CASSLDRAGETQYF. The CDR3 nucleotides are TGTGCCAGCAGCTTAGACAGGGCCGGGGAGACCCAGTACTTC.

The chain uses TRBV11-2 and TRBJ2-7; D possibly corresponds to TRBD1 (6 bases). Germline CDR1 reads SGHAT; CDR2 reads FQNNGV. The CDR3 spans 13 residues. Trimming took off 5 bases at V and 3 bases at J, with 11 bases between the two ends. The CDR3 bases are TGTGCCAGCAGCCCTCGGGACAACTACGAGCAGTACTTC. Encoded protein: CASSPRDNYEQYF.

This clone has just one count. V is TRBV27 and J is TRBJ2-7; possibly TRBD2 for D (6 bases). CDR3 length: 15 residues. V was pared by 5 bases and J by 0 bases, with 14 bases between. The germline V gene has CDR1 MNHEY and CDR2 SMNVEV (reference sequence). Here the CDR3 reads CASSGWAGNSYEQYF. The CDR3 DNA follows: TGTGCCAGCAGTGGCTGGGCGGGGAACTCCTACGAGCAGTACTTC.

The chain joins TRBV4-1 to TRBJ1-2; TRBD1 aligns across 8 bases. The CDR3 totals 15 residues. Germline V gene sequence: CDR1 MGHRA, CDR2 YSYEKL. J was trimmed by 5 bases and V by 0 bases; bases with no gene match: 5. The CDR3 loop is CASSQEGRGRYGYTF. The DNA of the CDR3 is TGCGCCAGCAGCCAAGAGGGCAGGGGGCGTTATGGCTACACCTTC.

This rearrangement joins TRBV29-1 to TRBJ2-7; 9 bases match TRBD1. V lost 6 bases and J lost 6; bases outside the gene matches: 9. Germline loops: CDR1 SQVTM, CDR2 ANQGSEA. There are 13 residues in the CDR3. CDR3 sequence reads: CSVLTGTGTEQYF. CDR3 DNA: TGCAGCGTCCTTACCGGGACAGGGACCGAGCAGTACTTC.

The sample holds a few counts of this clone. This chain's CDR3 is CASSSRGGEAEAFF. Written as DNA, the CDR3 is TGTGCCAGCAGCTCCCGGGGTGGGGAGGCTGAAGCTTTCTTT. This sequence joins TRBV9 and TRBJ1-1; D is ambiguous. From germline, CDR1 is SGDLS and CDR2 YYNGEE. V dropped 4 bases and J dropped 6 bases, with 16 bases sitting between them. This CDR3 has 14 residues.

The V gene is TRBV4-2, the J gene TRBJ2-7; 7 nucleotides agree with TRBD1. V gave up 4 bases and J gave up 0 bases; unmatched junction bases: 9. Per the germline V gene, CDR1 is LGHNA and CDR2 is YNFKEQ. CDR3 size: 16 residues. CDR3 protein: CASSLSPGQSSYEQYF. The CDR3, as DNA: TGTGCCAGCAGCCTTTCTCCGGGACAGTCCTCCTACGAGCAGTACTTC.

This clone appeared a few times. The rearrangement joins TRBV6-6 to TRBJ2-3, with TRBD2 matching 8 bases. There are 15 residues in the CDR3. Losses at the gene ends were 6 bases for V and 1 base for J; bases not matched to a gene: 6. Germline CDR1 reads MNHNY; CDR2 reads SVGAGI (reference sequence). The CDR3 DNA is TGTGCCAGCAGAAACGGACTAGCCGGCACAGATACGCAGTATTTT. Protein product: CASRNGLAGTDTQYF.

This clone was counted once. V is TRBV7-9 and J is TRBJ1-2; weak D call: TRBD1 (5 bases). The CDR3 loop spans 13 amino acids. CDR1 SEHNR and CDR2 FQNEAQ come from the germline V gene (reference sequence). V was clipped by 5 bases and J by 14 bases, with 21 bases between them. The CDR3 here is CASSRPGTPVKTF. CDR3 sequence (DNA): TGTGCCAGCAGCCGCCCCGGGACCCCCGTAAAGACCTTC.

V gene TRBV29-1 combines with J gene TRBJ2-3; perhaps TRBD2 as D (6 bases). The CDR3 is 15 residues long. V was cut by 8 bases and J by 3 bases, with 21 bases left in between. Germline V gene sequence: CDR1 SQVTM, CDR2 ANQGSEA. The CDR3 protein is CSYIESRGATDTQYF. CDR3 in DNA: TGCAGCTATATCGAGTCACGCGGGGCAACAGATACGCAGTATTTT.

The chain couples TRBV4-2 to TRBJ1-2, with 9 bases lining up with TRBD1. After removal of 3 bases from V and 4 bases from J, the junction contained 9 bases not matched to a gene. The germline CDR1 and CDR2 sequences are LGHNA and YNFKEQ. This CDR3 is built from 16 residues. The chain's CDR3 is CASSQEQGAPIYGYTF. The CDR3 bases are TGTGCCAGCAGCCAGGAACAGGGGGCACCGATCTATGGCTACACCTTC.

The chain joins TRBV6-5 to TRBJ2-5; no definite D call. CDR1 and CDR2 from the germline V gene are MNHEY and SVGAGI. CDR3 length: 13 residues. V was trimmed by 0 bases and J by 3 bases, leaving 5 bases between them. The CDR3 loop reads CASSYSIKETQYF. DNA for the CDR3: TGTGCCAGCAGTTACTCCATCAAAGAGACCCAGTACTTC.

Regarding this clone: One end of the junction does not line up with germline, which may come from a read error. In the same sample, other DNA sequences code for this CDR3. The chain joins TRBV29-1 to TRBJ2-2; TRBD1 matches at 9 bases. Germline V gene lookup returns CDR1 SQVTM and CDR2 ANQGSEA. The CDR3 contains 14 residues. CDR3 in DNA: TGCAGCGTTGTAGGGGACAGGGCCACCGGAGAGCTGTTTTTT. Its protein product is CSVVGDRATGELFF.

The chain links TRBV14 to TRBJ2-1, with D perhaps TRBD1 (6 bases). This CDR3 has 15 amino acids. CDR1 is SGHDN, CDR2 FVKESK, per germline. V lost 6 bases, J lost 2 bases, and 14 bases lay in between. DNA for the CDR3: TGTGCCAGCAGTCAAAGGACAGCCCCCTACAATGAGCAGTTCTTC. Translated: CASSQRTAPYNEQFF.

The chain recombines TRBV6-1 with TRBJ1-2; 11 bases map to TRBD1. The CDR3 contains 16 residues. With 3 bases clipped from V and 3 bases from J, the junction kept 6 bases outside the gene matches. Germline V lookup: CDR1 MNHNS, CDR2 SASEGT. The CDR3 DNA sequence: TGTGCCAGCAGTGATTATAGGGACAGGGGGTACTATGGCTACACCTTC. Translating gives CASSDYRDRGYYGYTF.

The genes are TRBV5-1 and TRBJ2-2, with 10 nucleotides matching TRBD2. Per germline, CDR1 SGHRS and CDR2 YFSETQ. The CDR3 sequence is 16 residues long. Trimming removed 4 bases from V and 1 base from J; junction bases left unmatched: 4. The CDR3 protein is CASSQLAGENTGELFF. The CDR3 DNA is TGCGCCAGCAGCCAGCTAGCGGGGGAGAACACCGGGGAGCTGTTTTTT.

This clone was seen a handful of times. The chain has TRBV6-6 and TRBJ1-1, with D tentatively TRBD1 (5 bases). Germline V gene data show CDR1 as MNHNY and CDR2 as SVGAGI (reference sequence). CDR3 length: 12 amino acids. V dropped 7 bases and J dropped 8 bases, with 14 bases sitting between them. The CDR3 sequence is CASIGGGREAFF. CDR3 in DNA: TGTGCCAGCATTGGGGGGGGACGAGAAGCTTTCTTT.

The chain carries TRBV6-5 and TRBJ2-1; 11 bases align to TRBD2. J lost 3 bases, V lost 8 bases, and 3 bases had no gene match. Germline V gene data show CDR1 as MNHEY and CDR2 as SVGAGI. CDR3 size: 14 residues. CDR3 amino acids: CASGLAGGYNEQFF. CDR3 nucleotides: TGTGCCAGCGGGCTAGCGGGAGGCTACAATGAGCAGTTCTTC.